The 25 T cell receptor beta chains presented below share a single source sample, sequenced in a study of OX40 agonist ivuxolimab in advanced cancers. The method was immunoSEQ multiplex PCR; TCRdb's version includes in-frame clones alone and lacks a portion of them. The sample has around 47,000 clones, roughly 78% seen once; the top ten hold over 3.5%. Specimen: CD4+ or CD8+ T cells sorted from blood, collected in a trial of the OX40 agonist ivuxolimab. These receptors all stem from an adult with an advanced solid tumor such as melanoma, head and neck, liver or kidney cancer.

The chain joins TRBV5-1 to TRBJ2-5; 11 bases are shared with TRBD2. Trimming removed 3 bases from V and 4 bases from J; junction bases left unmatched: 2. Per the germline V gene, CDR1 is SGHRS and CDR2 is YFSETQ. This CDR3 contains 14 residues. In DNA, the CDR3 is TGCGCCAGCAGCTCGGGACTAGCGGTAGAGACCCAGTACTTC. Protein: CASSSGLAVETQYF.

The chain carries TRBV30 and TRBJ1-2; D is unclear. The CDR3 totals 14 residues. The germline gives CDR1 GTSNPN, CDR2 SVGIG (reference sequence). Trimming pared 7 bases from V and 2 bases from J, leaving 17 bases between. CDR3 DNA: TGTGCCTCGTCCCCTACCGGGTCCAACTATGGCTACACCTTC. It specifies CASSPTGSNYGYTF.

The V and J genes are TRBV5-1 and TRBJ2-1, with D possibly being TRBD2 (5 bases). This CDR3 contains 15 residues. The V end lost 3 bases, the J end lost 2 bases, and 12 bases lay between the germline ends. Germline V gives CDR1 SGHRS, CDR2 YFSETQ. CDR3: CASSSGIVAYNEQFF. The CDR3 DNA is TGCGCCAGCAGCTCCGGGATAGTCGCCTACAATGAGCAGTTCTTC.

The V gene is TRBV5-1, the J gene TRBJ1-2, with TRBD1 matching 7 bases. The CDR3 sequence is 14 residues long. J was trimmed by 4 bases and V by 4 bases; bases with no gene match: 7. In germline, CDR1 is SGHRS, CDR2 YFSETQ. CDR3 nucleotide sequence: TGCGCCAGCAGCAGCCGACAGGGAAGCTATGGCTACACCTTC. Protein sequence: CASSSRQGSYGYTF.

V and J are TRBV10-2 and TRBJ2-5, with D perhaps matching TRBD2 (6 bases). The V and J ends lost 6 bases and 1 base respectively, with 9 bases between them. The CDR3 has 13 amino acids. The germline CDR1 and CDR2 sequences are WSHSY and SAAADI. CDR3 region: CASREGPQETQYF. For the CDR3, the DNA is TGCGCCAGCAGGGAGGGCCCCCAAGAGACCCAGTACTTC.

The J gene is TRBJ2-5, the V gene TRBV9, with D tentatively TRBD2 (6 bases). CDR1 is SGDLS, CDR2 YYNGEE, per germline. V was trimmed by 7 bases and J by 5 bases, leaving 15 bases between them. CDR3 length: 13 amino acids. CDR3 sequence (DNA): TGTGCCAGCCACCCGGGGGTAGGGGAGACCCAGTACTTC. This gives the protein CASHPGVGETQYF.

The rearrangement uses TRBV10-2 and TRBJ1-6; possibly TRBD1 for D (6 bases). Trimming left V 7 bases short and J 7 bases short, with 11 bases between. The CDR3 is made up of 13 amino acids. The V gene's germline CDR1 is WSHSY and CDR2 SAAADI. The CDR3 here is CASTGQGNSPLHF. CDR3 DNA sequence: TGCGCCAGCACCGGGCAGGGGAATTCACCCCTCCACTTT.

The chain couples TRBV11-2 to TRBJ2-5, with 9 bases identical to TRBD2. J lost 7 bases, V lost 2 bases, and 5 bases had no gene match. The V gene's germline CDR1 is SGHAT and CDR2 FQNNGV. The CDR3 has 14 amino acids. Here the CDR3 reads CASSLRTSVMTQYF. As DNA, the CDR3 is TGTGCCAGCAGCTTAAGGACTAGCGTTATGACCCAGTACTTC.

The table lists this clone with a count of one. This rearrangement joins TRBV5-8 to TRBJ2-1, with 8 bases aligning to TRBD2. The germline gives CDR1 SGHTS, CDR2 YDEGEE. The CDR3 runs to 18 residues. V shed 0 bases, J shed 7 bases, and the junction held 15 bases outside the gene matches. The CDR3 here is CASSLAVSSGPWGNEQFF. CDR3 nucleotide sequence: TGTGCCAGCAGCTTGGCCGTTTCTAGCGGGCCTTGGGGAAATGAGCAGTTCTTC.

Here the CDR3 reads CSARDGNTEAFF. CDR3 nucleotides: TGCAGCGCCCGGGACGGAAACACTGAAGCTTTCTTT. V is TRBV29-1 and J is TRBJ1-1, with D possibly matching TRBD1 (5 bases). Germline CDR1 SQVTM, CDR2 ANQGSEA. V was trimmed by 7 bases and J by 2 bases, leaving 11 bases between them. The CDR3 runs to 12 residues.

This chain links TRBV7-2 with TRBJ2-2; TRBD2 is a possible D gene (6 bases). The CDR3 contains 15 residues. In germline, CDR1 is SGHTA, CDR2 FQGNSA. V was clipped by 2 bases and J by 7 bases, with 14 bases between them. The CDR3 here is CASSLYRTAGGELFF. The CDR3 DNA reads TGTGCCAGCAGCTTATACCGCACAGCGGGCGGGGAGCTGTTTTTT. The whole variable domain, filled in from reference TRBV7-2 and TRBJ2-2, reads GAGVSQSPSNKVTEKGKDVELRCDPISGHTALYWYRQSLGQGLEFLIYFQGNSAPDKSGLPSDRFSAERTGGSVSTLTIQRTQQEDSAVYLCASSLYRTAGGELFFGEGSRLTVL.

This clone has just a few counts. This rearrangement joins TRBV5-1 to TRBJ1-1; no firm D call. Trimming stripped 0 bases from V and 5 bases from J, with 8 bases between. The length of the CDR3 is 13 residues. Germline V gives CDR1 SGHRS, CDR2 YFSETQ. CDR3 DNA sequence: TGCGCCAGCAGCTTGGACAAACGGACTGAAGCTTTCTTT. Its translation: CASSLDKRTEAFF.

The rearrangement uses TRBV7-6 and TRBJ2-5; 8 nucleotides match TRBD1. Germline CDR1 and CDR2: SGHVS and FNYEAQ. The CDR3 length is 14 residues. V shed 1 base, J shed 3 bases, and the junction held 1 base outside the gene matches. In DNA, the CDR3 is TGTGCCAGCAGCTTAGGGACAGGGAAAGAGACCCAGTACTTC. Protein product: CASSLGTGKETQYF.

The chain combines TRBV7-2 with TRBJ2-1; D unclear. Trimming cost V 0 bases and J 2 bases, with 8 bases left between them. This CDR3 spans 15 amino acids. Germline V gene lookup returns CDR1 SGHTA and CDR2 FQGNSA. The CDR3 DNA reads as TGTGCCAGCAGCTTAGCGGATGACCCCTACAATGAGCAGTTCTTC. Protein: CASSLADDPYNEQFF.

This chain links TRBV5-1 with TRBJ1-4; possibly TRBD1 for D (6 bases). CDR3 length: 14 amino acids. CDR1 and CDR2 (germline): SGHRS, YFSETQ. Trimming shortened V by 4 bases and J by 2 bases, and 9 bases separated the two germline ends. This CDR3 reads CASSPDSTNEKLFF. Written as DNA, the CDR3 is TGCGCCAGCAGCCCGGACAGTACTAATGAAAAACTGTTTTTT. Together with reference TRBV5-1 and TRBJ1-4, the CDR3 gives the full variable domain: KAGVTQTPRYLIKTRGQQVTLSCSPISGHRSVSWYQQTPGQGLQFLFEYFSETQRNKGNFPGRFSGRQFSNSRSEMNVSTLELGDSALYLCASSPDSTNEKLFFGSGTQLSVL.

The genes are TRBV30 and TRBJ2-7; D gene uncertain. Germline CDR1 reads GTSNPN; CDR2 reads SVGIG (reference sequence). The CDR3 is 14 residues long. The V end lost 0 bases, the J end lost 0 bases, and 9 bases lay between the germline ends. The CDR3 is CAWSVRWGSYEQYF. The DNA of the CDR3 is TGTGCCTGGAGTGTACGGTGGGGCTCCTACGAGCAGTACTTC.

The chain is built from TRBV19 and TRBJ2-5; 12 bases align to TRBD2. The CDR3 has 16 amino acids. The V gene end was trimmed by 5 bases and the J gene end by 5 bases; junction bases not matched to a gene: 9. From germline, CDR1 is LNHDA and CDR2 SQIVND (reference sequence). In DNA form, the CDR3 reads TGTGCCAGTAGTCTGAGGACTAGCGGGATAGGCGAGACCCAGTACTTC. This encodes CASSLRTSGIGETQYF. Using reference TRBV19 and TRBJ2-5 for the parts outside the CDR3, the full variable domain is DGGITQSPKYLFRKEGQNVTLSCEQNLNHDAMYWYRQDPGQGLRLIYYSQIVNDFQKGDIAEGYSVSREKKESFPLTVTSAQKNPTAFYLCASSLRTSGIGETQYFGPGTRLLVL.

This chain links TRBV15 with TRBJ2-5, with 11 bases aligning to TRBD2. This CDR3 is built from 15 residues. Germline V gives CDR1 LNHNV, CDR2 YYDKDF (reference sequence). The junction had 7 bases not matched to a gene; V was cut back by 7 bases and J by 3 bases. CDR3 coding DNA: TGTGCCACCACCACCGGGACTAGCGGTAAAGAGACCCAGTACTTC. Its protein product is CATTTGTSGKETQYF. Full variable domain (missing parts from reference TRBV15 and TRBJ2-5): DAMVIQNPRYQVTQFGKPVTLSCSQTLNHNVMYWYQQKSSQAPKLLFHYYDKDFNNEADTPDNFQSRRPNTSFCFLDIRSPGLGDTAMYLCATTTGTSGKETQYFGPGTRLLVL.

V gene TRBV6-1 combines with J gene TRBJ2-7, with D perhaps matching TRBD1 (8 bases). Germline V CDR1 and CDR2: MNHNS, SASEGT. The CDR3 is made up of 15 amino acids. V lost 5 bases, J lost 0 bases, and 14 bases lay in between. The CDR3 region is CASSQTGEGSYEQYF. The CDR3 nucleotides read TGTGCCAGCAGTCAGACAGGGGAGGGCTCCTACGAGCAGTACTTC.

This clone appeared a single time. The chain combines TRBV19 with TRBJ1-1; D remains unclear. The CDR3 spans 14 residues. V lost 0 bases to trimming and J lost 2 bases, with 7 bases between them. CDR1 is LNHDA and CDR2 is SQIVND in the germline V gene (reference sequence). The CDR3 protein is CASSIDGYNTEAFF. The CDR3 DNA follows: TGTGCCAGTAGTATAGATGGCTACAACACTGAAGCTTTCTTT.

V is TRBV2 and J is TRBJ2-7; D is possibly TRBD1 or TRBD2 (5 bases each). CDR1 is SNHLY and CDR2 is FYNNEI in the germline V gene. The CDR3 has 13 amino acids. Trimming pared 6 bases from V and 3 bases from J, leaving 12 bases between. CDR3 protein: CASRARDHYEQYF. The CDR3 DNA follows: TGTGCCAGCAGGGCCCGGGACCACTACGAGCAGTACTTC.

The chain is built from TRBV6-5 and TRBJ2-7; 9 bases map to TRBD2. The CDR3 is 14 amino acids. V dropped 6 bases and J dropped 2; count of bases not matched to a gene: 5. Germline values: CDR1 MNHEY, CDR2 SVGAGI. The CDR3 region is CASSDIAGAYEQYF. For the CDR3, the DNA is TGTGCCAGCAGCGATATAGCGGGAGCCTACGAGCAGTACTTC.

This clone was observed a single time. The rearrangement joins TRBV11-3 to TRBJ2-2, with 13 bases identical to TRBD2. The CDR3 runs to 18 residues. The V gene end was trimmed by 8 bases and the J gene end by 0 bases; junction bases not matched to a gene: 9. Per germline, CDR1 SGHNT and CDR2 YENEEA. The CDR3 reads CASGRTSGGVANTGELFF. CDR3 sequence (DNA): TGTGCCAGCGGTCGGACTAGCGGGGGAGTAGCGAACACCGGGGAGCTGTTTTTT.

In this sample, this clone turned up a few times. V and J are TRBV10-3 and TRBJ1-5, with a tentative D call TRBD1 (6 bases). The CDR3 extends over 15 amino acids. V lost 2 bases and J lost 4, with 12 bases in between. The germline V gene encodes CDR1 ENHRY and CDR2 SYGVKD. CDR3 residues: CAISEGWDNNQPQHF. Written as DNA, the CDR3 is TGTGCCATCAGTGAGGGATGGGACAATAATCAGCCCCAGCATTTT.

The rearrangement uses TRBV27 and TRBJ1-4; D remains ambiguous. V was shortened by 5 bases and J by 5 bases, with 9 bases between the two germline ends. Looked up from germline, CDR1 is MNHEY and CDR2 is SMNVEV (reference sequence). The CDR3 covers 13 residues. The CDR3 nucleotides read TGTGCCAGCAGTCGGAGGTCGAATGAAAAACTGTTTTTT. Translated, it gives CASSRRSNEKLFF.